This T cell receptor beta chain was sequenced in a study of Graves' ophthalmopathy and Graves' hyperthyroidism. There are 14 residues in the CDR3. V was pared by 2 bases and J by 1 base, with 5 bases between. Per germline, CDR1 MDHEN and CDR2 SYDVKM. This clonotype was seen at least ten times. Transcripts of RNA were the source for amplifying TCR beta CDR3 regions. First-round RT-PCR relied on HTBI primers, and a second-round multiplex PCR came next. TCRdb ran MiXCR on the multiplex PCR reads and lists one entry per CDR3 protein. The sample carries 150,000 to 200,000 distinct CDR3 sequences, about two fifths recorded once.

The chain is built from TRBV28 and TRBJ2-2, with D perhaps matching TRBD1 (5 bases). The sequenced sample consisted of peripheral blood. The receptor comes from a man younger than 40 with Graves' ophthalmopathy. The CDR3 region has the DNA TGTGCCAGCAGTTTAACAGGGAACACCGGGGAGCTGTTTTTT. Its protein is CASSLTGNTGELFF.